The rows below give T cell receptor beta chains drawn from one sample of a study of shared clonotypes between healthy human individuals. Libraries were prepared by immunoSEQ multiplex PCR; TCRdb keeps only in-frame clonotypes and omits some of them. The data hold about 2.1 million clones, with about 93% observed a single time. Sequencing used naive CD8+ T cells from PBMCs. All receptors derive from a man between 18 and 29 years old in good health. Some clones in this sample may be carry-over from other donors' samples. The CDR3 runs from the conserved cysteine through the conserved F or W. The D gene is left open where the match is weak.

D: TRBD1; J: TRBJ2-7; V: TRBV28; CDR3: CASSSTGFKYEQYF
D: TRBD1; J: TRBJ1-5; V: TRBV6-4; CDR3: CASRPGTGGRQPQHF
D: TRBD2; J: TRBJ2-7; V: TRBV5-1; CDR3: CASSPILAGAYEQYF
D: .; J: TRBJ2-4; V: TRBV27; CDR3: CASSLPRLRAKNIQYF
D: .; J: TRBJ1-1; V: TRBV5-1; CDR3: CASSWKQGTNTEAFF
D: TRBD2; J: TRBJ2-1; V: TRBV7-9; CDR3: CASSSRRGVPYNEQFF
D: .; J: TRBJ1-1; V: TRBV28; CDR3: CASSLGGYYQNTEAFF
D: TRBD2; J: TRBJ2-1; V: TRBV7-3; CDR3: CASSSTSGGVGSYNEQFF
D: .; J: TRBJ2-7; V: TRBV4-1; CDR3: CASSPRLIDPPEQYF
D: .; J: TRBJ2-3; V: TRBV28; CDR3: CASSAPGNRDTQYF
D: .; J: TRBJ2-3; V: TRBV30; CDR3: CAWAGAGEEDTQYF
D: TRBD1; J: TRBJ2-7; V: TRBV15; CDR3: CATRKTGKGYEQYF
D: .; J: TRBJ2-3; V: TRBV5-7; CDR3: CASGPGQYF
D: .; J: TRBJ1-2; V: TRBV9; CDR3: CASSVVANYGYTF
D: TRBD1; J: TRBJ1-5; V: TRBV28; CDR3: CASSRGGQGYQPQHF
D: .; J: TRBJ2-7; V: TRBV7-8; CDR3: CASSSTGMRGYEQYF
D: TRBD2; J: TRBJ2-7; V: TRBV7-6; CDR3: CASSTKLAGLNEQYF
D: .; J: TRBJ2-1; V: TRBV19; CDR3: CASSMIQNNEQFF
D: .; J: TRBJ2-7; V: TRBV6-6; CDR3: CASSYGSGSSYEQYF
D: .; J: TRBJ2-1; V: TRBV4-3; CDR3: CASSQGVPTGYNEQFF
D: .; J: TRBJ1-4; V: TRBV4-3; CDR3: CASSRLTATNEKLFF
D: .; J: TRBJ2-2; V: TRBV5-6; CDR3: CASSFSLGRPNTGELFF
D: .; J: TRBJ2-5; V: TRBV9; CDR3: CASSVAWGQETQYF
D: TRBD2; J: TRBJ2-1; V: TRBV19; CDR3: CASSNELREGISYEQFF
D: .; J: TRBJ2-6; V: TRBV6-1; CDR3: CASSELPLRRGANVLTF
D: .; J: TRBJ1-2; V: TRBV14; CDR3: CASSQVSTATNYGYTF
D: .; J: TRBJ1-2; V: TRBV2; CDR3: CASSGGTRFIFGYTF
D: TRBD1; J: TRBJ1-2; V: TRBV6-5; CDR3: CASSSGTGWGYTF
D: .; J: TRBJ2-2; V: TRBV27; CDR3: CASSSPQGRATAGELFF
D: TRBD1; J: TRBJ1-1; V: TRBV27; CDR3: CASSLYGTALEAFF
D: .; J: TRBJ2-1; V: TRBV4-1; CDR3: CASSQGRDTYNEQFF
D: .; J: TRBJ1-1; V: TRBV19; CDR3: CASSIGGGTEAFF
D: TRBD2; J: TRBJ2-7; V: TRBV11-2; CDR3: CASSSPPVSGSLNEQYF
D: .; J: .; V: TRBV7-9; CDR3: CASSLSGTWTYEQYF
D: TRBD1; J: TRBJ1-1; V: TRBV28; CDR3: CASSLTGGTEAFF